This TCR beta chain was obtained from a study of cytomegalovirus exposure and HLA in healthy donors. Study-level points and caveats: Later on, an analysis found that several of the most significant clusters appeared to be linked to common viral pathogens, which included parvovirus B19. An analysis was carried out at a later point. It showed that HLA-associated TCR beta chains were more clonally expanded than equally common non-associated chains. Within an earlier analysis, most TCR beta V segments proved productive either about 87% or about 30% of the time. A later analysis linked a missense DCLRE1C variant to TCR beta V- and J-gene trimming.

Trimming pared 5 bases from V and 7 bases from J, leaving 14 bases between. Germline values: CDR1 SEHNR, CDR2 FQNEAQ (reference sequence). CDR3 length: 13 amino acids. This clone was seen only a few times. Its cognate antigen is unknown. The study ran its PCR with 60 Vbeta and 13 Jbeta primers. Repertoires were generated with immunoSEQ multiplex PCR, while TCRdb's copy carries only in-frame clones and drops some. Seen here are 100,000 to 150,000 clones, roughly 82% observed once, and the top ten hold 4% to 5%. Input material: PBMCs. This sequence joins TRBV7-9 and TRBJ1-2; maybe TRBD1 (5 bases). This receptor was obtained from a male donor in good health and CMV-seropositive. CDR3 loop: CASSQDNFGGYTF. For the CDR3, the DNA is TGTGCCAGCAGCCAGGACAATTTCGGTGGCTACACCTTC.